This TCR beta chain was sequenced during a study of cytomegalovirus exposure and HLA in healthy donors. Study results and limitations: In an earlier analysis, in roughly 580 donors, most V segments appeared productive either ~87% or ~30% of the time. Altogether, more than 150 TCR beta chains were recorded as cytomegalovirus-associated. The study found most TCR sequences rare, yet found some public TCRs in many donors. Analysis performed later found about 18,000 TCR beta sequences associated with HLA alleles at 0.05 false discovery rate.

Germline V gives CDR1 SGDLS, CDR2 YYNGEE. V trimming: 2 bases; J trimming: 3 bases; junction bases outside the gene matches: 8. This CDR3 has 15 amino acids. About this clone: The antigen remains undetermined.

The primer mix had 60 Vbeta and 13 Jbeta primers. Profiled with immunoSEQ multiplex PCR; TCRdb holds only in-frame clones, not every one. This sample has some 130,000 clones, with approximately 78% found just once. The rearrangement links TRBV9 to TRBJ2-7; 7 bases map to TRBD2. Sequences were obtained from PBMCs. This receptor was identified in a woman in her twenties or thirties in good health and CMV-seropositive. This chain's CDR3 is CASSVGGGAIYEQYF. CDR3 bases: TGTGCCAGCAGCGTGGGCGGGGGTGCCATCTACGAGCAGTACTTC.